This TCR beta chain was captured in a study of OX40 agonist ivuxolimab in advanced cancers. Study-wide background: Ivuxolimab is a fully human IgG2 antibody that activates OX40 (CD134). A diagnosis of hepatocellular carcinoma, melanoma, renal cell or head and neck cancer was present in dose-escalation patients. Study findings and constraints: Partial responders at 0.1-3.0 mg/kg showed near-lowest clonal expansion. Relative to CD4+, CD8+ T cells held more expanded clones on average.

A word on this clone: Its specificity is unknown.

Trimming left V 4 bases short and J 0 bases short, with 7 bases between. Germline V gene lookup returns CDR1 KGHSH and CDR2 LQKENI. The CDR3 has 15 residues. Here immunoSEQ multiplex PCR was the method, and the copy in TCRdb shows in-frame clones only, minus some. The repertoire has about 90,000 clones, approximately 90% of them found once; the top ten carry about 0.35%. This receptor was obtained from an adult with an advanced solid tumor such as melanoma, head and neck, liver or kidney cancer. Sequences were derived from CD4+ or CD8+ T cells sorted from blood, sampled in a trial of the OX40 agonist ivuxolimab. This chain uses TRBV18 with TRBJ2-6; the D is unclear. CDR3 DNA sequence: TGTGCCAGCTCACAGGGTACCTCTGGGGCCAACGTCCTGACTTTC. It codes for CASSQGTSGANVLTF.